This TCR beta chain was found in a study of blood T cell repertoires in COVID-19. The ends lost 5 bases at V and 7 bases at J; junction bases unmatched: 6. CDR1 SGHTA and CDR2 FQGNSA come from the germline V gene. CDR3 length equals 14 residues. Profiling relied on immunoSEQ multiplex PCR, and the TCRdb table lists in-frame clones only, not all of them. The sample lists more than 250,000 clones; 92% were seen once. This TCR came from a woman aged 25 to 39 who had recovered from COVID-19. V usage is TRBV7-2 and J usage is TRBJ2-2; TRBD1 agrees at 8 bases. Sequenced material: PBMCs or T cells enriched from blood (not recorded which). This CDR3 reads CASSPGQGGGELFF. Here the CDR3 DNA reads TGTGCCAGCAGCCCCGGACAGGGCGGCGGGGAGCTGTTTTTT.